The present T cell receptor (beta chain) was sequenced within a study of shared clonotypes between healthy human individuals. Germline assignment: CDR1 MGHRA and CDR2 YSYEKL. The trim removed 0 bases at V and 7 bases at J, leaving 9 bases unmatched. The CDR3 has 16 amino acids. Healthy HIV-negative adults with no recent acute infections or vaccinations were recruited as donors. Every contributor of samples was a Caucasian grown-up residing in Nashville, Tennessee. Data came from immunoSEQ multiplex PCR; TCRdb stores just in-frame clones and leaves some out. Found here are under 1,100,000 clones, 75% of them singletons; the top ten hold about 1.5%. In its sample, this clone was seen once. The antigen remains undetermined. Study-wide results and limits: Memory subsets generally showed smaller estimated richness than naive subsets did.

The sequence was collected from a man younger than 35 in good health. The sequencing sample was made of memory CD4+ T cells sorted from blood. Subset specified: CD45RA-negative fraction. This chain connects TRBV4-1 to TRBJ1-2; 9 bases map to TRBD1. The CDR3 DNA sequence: TGCGCCAGCAGCCAAGAAGGTATCGGGACAGGGATTGGCTACACCTTC. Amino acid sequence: CASSQEGIGTGIGYTF.